The 2 T cell receptor beta chains below all came from one sample that was sequenced in a study of blood T cells in healthy people across ages. A second PCR, run for roughly 7 to 12 cycles, used a sample-barcoded 5' primer plus a J-beta primer mix. From the 5' RACE reads, TCRdb called clonotypes with MiXCR, one entry per CDR3 protein. Found here are 700,000 to 900,000 distinct CDR3 sequences, less than 70% of them singletons; the top ten hold about 42%. The sample comprised blood. The receptors shown here come from a man aged 80 or over in good health.

This clonotype was observed a few times. V usage is TRBV20-1 and J usage is TRBJ1-6; 9 bases are a match to TRBD1. Germline values: CDR1 DFQATT, CDR2 SNEGSKA (reference sequence). Trimming took 3 bases from V and 5 from J; bases not matched to a gene: 5. CDR3 length equals 15 residues. CDR3 region: CSASPGQGDNSPLHF. In nucleotides, the CDR3 is TGCAGTGCTAGCCCGGGACAGGGAGATAATTCACCCCTCCACTTT.

The chain uses TRBV10-3 and TRBJ1-1; D is uncertain. The length of the CDR3 is 12 residues. CDR1 and CDR2 (germline): ENHRY, SYGVKD. V shed 0 bases and J shed 4 bases, with 3 bases lying between them. CDR3 nucleotides: TGTGCCATCAGTGAGTCGAGCACTGAAGCTTTCTTT. Its translation: CAISESSTEAFF.